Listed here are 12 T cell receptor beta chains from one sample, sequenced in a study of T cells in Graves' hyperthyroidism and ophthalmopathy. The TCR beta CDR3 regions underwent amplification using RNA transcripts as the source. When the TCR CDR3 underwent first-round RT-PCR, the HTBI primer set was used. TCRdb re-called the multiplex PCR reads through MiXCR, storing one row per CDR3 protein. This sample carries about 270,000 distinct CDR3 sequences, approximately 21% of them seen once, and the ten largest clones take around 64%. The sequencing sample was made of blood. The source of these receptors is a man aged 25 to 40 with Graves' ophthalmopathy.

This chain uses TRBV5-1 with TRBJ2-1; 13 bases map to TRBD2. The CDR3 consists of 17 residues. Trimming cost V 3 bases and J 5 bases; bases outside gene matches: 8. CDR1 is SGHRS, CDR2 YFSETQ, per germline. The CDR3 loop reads CASSSQGLAGPDNEQFF. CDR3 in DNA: TGCGCCAGCAGCTCACAGGGACTAGCGGGACCAGACAATGAGCAGTTCTTC.

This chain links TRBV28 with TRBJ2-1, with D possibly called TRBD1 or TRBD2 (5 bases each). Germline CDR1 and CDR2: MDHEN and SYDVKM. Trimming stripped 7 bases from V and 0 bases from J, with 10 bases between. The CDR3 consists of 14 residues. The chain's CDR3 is CASTRGFSYNEQFF. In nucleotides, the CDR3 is TGTGCCAGCACCCGGGGCTTCTCCTACAATGAGCAGTTCTTC.

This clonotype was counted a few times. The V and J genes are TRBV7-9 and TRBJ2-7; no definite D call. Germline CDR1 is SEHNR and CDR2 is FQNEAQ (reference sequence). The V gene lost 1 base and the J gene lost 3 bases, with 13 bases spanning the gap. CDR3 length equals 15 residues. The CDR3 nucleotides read TGTGCCAGCAGCTTAGGACTCTTACCCTTCTACGAGCAGTACTTC. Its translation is CASSLGLLPFYEQYF.

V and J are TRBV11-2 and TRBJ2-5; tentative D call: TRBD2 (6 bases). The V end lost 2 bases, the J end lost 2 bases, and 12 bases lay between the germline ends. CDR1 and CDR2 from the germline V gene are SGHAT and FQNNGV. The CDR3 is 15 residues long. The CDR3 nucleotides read TGTGCCAGCAGCTTATCGAACGGGGGACAAGAGACCCAGTACTTC. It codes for CASSLSNGGQETQYF.

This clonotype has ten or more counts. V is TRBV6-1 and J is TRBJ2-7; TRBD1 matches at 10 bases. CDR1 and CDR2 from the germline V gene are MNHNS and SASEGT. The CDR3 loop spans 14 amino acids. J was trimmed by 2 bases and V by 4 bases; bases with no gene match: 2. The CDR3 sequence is CASSGQGATYEQYF. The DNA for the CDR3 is TGTGCCAGCAGTGGACAGGGGGCAACCTACGAGCAGTACTTC.

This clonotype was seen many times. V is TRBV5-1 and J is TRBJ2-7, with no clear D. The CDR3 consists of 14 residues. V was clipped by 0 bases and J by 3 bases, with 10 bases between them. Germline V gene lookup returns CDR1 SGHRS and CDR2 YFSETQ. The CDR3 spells CASSLGGGSYEQYF. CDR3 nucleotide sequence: TGCGCCAGCAGCTTGGGAGGTGGCAGCTACGAGCAGTACTTC.

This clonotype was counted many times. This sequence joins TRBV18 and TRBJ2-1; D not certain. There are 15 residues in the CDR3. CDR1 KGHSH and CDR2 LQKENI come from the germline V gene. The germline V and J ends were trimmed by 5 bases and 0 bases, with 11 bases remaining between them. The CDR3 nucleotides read TGTGCCAGCTCAGCTTACCAGAGCTCCTACAATGAGCAGTTCTTC. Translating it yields CASSAYQSSYNEQFF. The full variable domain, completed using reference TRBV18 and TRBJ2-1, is NAGVMQNPRHLVRRRGQEARLRCSPMKGHSHVYWYRQLPEEGLKFMVYLQKENIIDESGMPKERFSAEFPKEGPSILRIQQVVRGDSAAYFCASSAYQSSYNEQFFGPGTRLTVL.

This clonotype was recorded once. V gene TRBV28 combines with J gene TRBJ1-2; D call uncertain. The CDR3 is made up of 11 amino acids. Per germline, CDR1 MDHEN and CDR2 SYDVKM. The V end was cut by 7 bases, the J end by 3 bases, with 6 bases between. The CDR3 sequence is CASNDDYGYTF. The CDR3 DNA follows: TGTGCCAGCAACGACGACTATGGCTACACCTTC.

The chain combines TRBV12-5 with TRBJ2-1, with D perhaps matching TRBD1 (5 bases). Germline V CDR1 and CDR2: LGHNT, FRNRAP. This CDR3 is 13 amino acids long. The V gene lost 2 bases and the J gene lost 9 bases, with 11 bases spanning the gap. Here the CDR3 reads CASGLRGQSEQFF. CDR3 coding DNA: TGTGCTAGTGGTTTGAGGGGTCAGAGTGAGCAGTTCTTC. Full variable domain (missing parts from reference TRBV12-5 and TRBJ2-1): DARVTQTPRHKVTEMGQEVTMRCQPILGHNTVFWYRQTMMQGLELLAYFRNRAPLDDSGMPKDRFSAEMPDATLATLKIQPSEPRDSAVYFCASGLRGQSEQFFGPGTRLTVL.

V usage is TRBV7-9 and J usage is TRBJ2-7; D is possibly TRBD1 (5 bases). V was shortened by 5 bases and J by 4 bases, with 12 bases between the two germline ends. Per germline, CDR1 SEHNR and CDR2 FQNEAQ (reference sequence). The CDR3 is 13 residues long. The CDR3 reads CASSTDSWYEQYF. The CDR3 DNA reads TGTGCCAGCAGCACAGACAGCTGGTACGAGCAGTACTTC.

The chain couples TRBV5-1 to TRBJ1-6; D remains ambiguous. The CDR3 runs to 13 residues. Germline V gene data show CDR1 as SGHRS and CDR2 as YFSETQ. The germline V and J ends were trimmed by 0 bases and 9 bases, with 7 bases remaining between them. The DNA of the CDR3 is TGCGCCAGCAGCTTGGCGGGGTTTTCACCCCTCCACTTT. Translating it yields CASSLAGFSPLHF. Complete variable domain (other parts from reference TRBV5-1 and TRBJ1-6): KAGVTQTPRYLIKTRGQQVTLSCSPISGHRSVSWYQQTPGQGLQFLFEYFSETQRNKGNFPGRFSGRQFSNSRSEMNVSTLELGDSALYLCASSLAGFSPLHFGNGTRLTVT.

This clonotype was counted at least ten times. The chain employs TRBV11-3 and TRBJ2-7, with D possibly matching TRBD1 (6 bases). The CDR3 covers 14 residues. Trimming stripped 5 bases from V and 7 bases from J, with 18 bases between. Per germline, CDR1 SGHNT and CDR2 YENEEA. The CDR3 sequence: CASSLTWGTGEQYF. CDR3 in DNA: TGTGCCAGCAGCCTGACGTGGGGAACAGGGGAGCAGTACTTC.